The 15 T cell receptor beta chains given below trace back to one sample, sequenced in a study of blood T cell repertoires in COVID-19 (dated by TCRdb to 2019 to 2021). The receptor library was made with the immunoSEQ multiplex PCR assay. In TCRdb, the immuneACCESS table is reduced to in-frame sequences with V and J assigned. These tables do not hold every clone; where another copy was compared, an unresolved V gene accounts for under half, and the others remain unexplained. This sample comprises roughly 200,000 clones, under 90% of them detected only once. Approximately 19% of the sample is held by the ten biggest clonotypes. Sequenced: peripheral blood. The receptor source for this set is a human donor in a cohort sampled during active COVID-19.

V gene TRBV18 combines with J gene TRBJ2-4; the match to TRBD2 covers 7 bases. CDR3 size: 14 residues. J gave up 11 bases and V 2 bases, and 9 bases lay outside the gene matches. Germline lookup yields CDR1 KGHSH and CDR2 LQKENI. This CDR3 is CASSPGRVQGVQYF. CDR3 nucleotide sequence: TGTGCCAGCTCACCAGGGAGGGTGCAGGGCGTTCAGTACTTC.

This chain links TRBV7-6 with TRBJ2-5; 10 bases are shared with TRBD1. CDR1 is SGHVS, CDR2 FNYEAQ, per germline. The V segment lost 5 bases and the J segment 6 bases; nucleotides outside the gene matches: 3. The CDR3 extends over 13 amino acids. Here the CDR3 reads CASSVGQGKTQYF. CDR3 nucleotide sequence: TGTGCCAGCAGCGTGGGACAGGGGAAGACCCAGTACTTC.

This rearrangement joins TRBV7-2 to TRBJ1-2; the D gene is possibly TRBD1 (6 bases). The CDR3 has 16 residues. Germline-derived CDR1 and CDR2 are SGHTA and FQGNSA. The germline V and J ends were trimmed by 1 base and 1 base, with 13 bases remaining between them. The CDR3 DNA sequence: TGTGCCAGCAGCTTAGTCTTAGGGACATTTAACTATGGCTACACCTTC. Encoded protein: CASSLVLGTFNYGYTF.

V gene TRBV7-9 combines with J gene TRBJ2-1; 7 bases agree with TRBD2. Trimming removed 4 bases from V and 1 base from J; junction bases left unmatched: 16. The CDR3 has 19 amino acids. Germline assignment: CDR1 SEHNR and CDR2 FQNEAQ (reference sequence). CDR3 nucleotide sequence: TGTGCCAGCAGCTCCCTTTTTCGGGGGAGGGAAGGGTCCTACAATGAGCAGTTCTTC. It encodes CASSSLFRGREGSYNEQFF.

The chain carries TRBV28 and TRBJ2-2; no firm D call. V was clipped by 5 bases and J by 1 base, with 5 bases between them. The V gene's germline CDR1 is MDHEN and CDR2 SYDVKM. The CDR3 is 13 amino acids. DNA for the CDR3: TGTGCCAGCAGTACTCAGAACACCGGGGAGCTGTTTTTT. It yields the protein CASSTQNTGELFF.

The rearrangement uses TRBV9 and TRBJ1-3; maybe TRBD1 (5 bases). The V gene's germline CDR1 is SGDLS and CDR2 YYNGEE. V was clipped by 4 bases and J by 4 bases, with 15 bases between them. There are 15 residues in the CDR3. The CDR3 nucleotides are TGTGCCAGCAGCCTTGGGGGGTCCTCCGGAAACACCATATATTTT. Translated: CASSLGGSSGNTIYF. The variable domain in full, with the rest retrieved from reference TRBV9 and TRBJ1-3, is DSGVTQTPKHLITATGQRVTLRCSPRSGDLSVYWYQQSLDQGLQFLIQYYNGEERAKGNILERFSAQQFPDLHSELNLSSLELGDSALYFCASSLGGSSGNTIYFGEGSWLTVV.

The V call is TRBV28, the J call TRBJ2-7; 8 positions agree with TRBD1. The ends lost 3 bases at V and 5 bases at J; junction bases unmatched: 6. The CDR3 loop spans 14 amino acids. The V gene's germline CDR1 is MDHEN and CDR2 SYDVKM. DNA of the CDR3: TGTGCCAGCAGTTTTGCAGGGGGCTCTAACGAGCAGTACGTC. Its translation: CASSFAGGSNEQYV.

This sequence joins TRBV7-9 and TRBJ1-6; TRBD1 is a possible D gene (5 bases). Germline CDR1 and CDR2: SEHNR and FQNEAQ (reference sequence). This CDR3 has 14 amino acids. Trimming took 1 base from V and 7 from J, leaving 8 bases between them. CDR3 DNA: TGTGCCAGCAGCTTAGGCGCAGGGAATTCACCCCTCCACTTT. Its translation: CASSLGAGNSPLHF. Variable domain in full (rest from reference TRBV7-9 and TRBJ1-6): DTGVSQNPRHKITKRGQNVTFRCDPISEHNRLYWYRQTLGQGPEFLTYFQNEAQLEKSRLLSDRFSAERPKGSFSTLEIQRTEQGDSAMYLCASSLGAGNSPLHFGNGTRLTVT.

The chain links TRBV19 to TRBJ1-1; D is undetermined. V was trimmed by 2 bases and J by 1 base, leaving 14 bases between them. The CDR3 covers 16 residues. Germline V lookup: CDR1 LNHDA, CDR2 SQIVND (reference sequence). In DNA form, the CDR3 reads TGTGCCAGTAGTATATCCGGGGTCGGGTGGAACACTGAAGCTTTCTTT. It is translated as CASSISGVGWNTEAFF.

The chain recombines TRBV29-1 with TRBJ1-2, with TRBD1 matching over 7 bases. The CDR3 consists of 15 residues. CDR1 is SQVTM and CDR2 is ANQGSEA in the germline V gene. The V and J ends lost 2 bases and 6 bases, in that order; junction bases with no gene match: 12. The CDR3 bases are TGCAGCGTTGAACAGGGGGGTTTCCAATTTCATGGCTACACCTTC. Amino acid sequence: CSVEQGGFQFHGYTF.

The V and J genes are TRBV11-2 and TRBJ2-7; 7 bases fit TRBD1. Germline CDR1 reads SGHAT; CDR2 reads FQNNGV. This CDR3 has 15 residues. V shed 0 bases, J shed 7 bases, and the junction held 9 bases outside the gene matches. The CDR3 region has the DNA TGTGCCAGCAGCTTAGAATCGGGACAGCTCTCGGAGCAGTACGTC. Translation gives CASSLESGQLSEQYV.

This chain connects TRBV4-2 to TRBJ2-1, with a tentative D call TRBD2 (5 bases). Per the germline V gene, CDR1 is LGHNA and CDR2 is YNFKEQ. Trimming took off 0 bases at V and 5 bases at J, with 11 bases between the two ends. The CDR3 runs 15 residues. In DNA, the CDR3 is TGTGCCAGCAGCCAAGATAACGGGGTTCACAATGAGCAGTTCTTC. Translating it yields CASSQDNGVHNEQFF.

The genes are TRBV7-2 and TRBJ2-1; 7 positions agree with TRBD1. Per the germline V gene, CDR1 is SGHTA and CDR2 is FQGNSA. V was pared by 0 bases and J by 0 bases, with 5 bases of the junction left unmatched. This CDR3 has 17 residues. The CDR3 DNA reads TGTGCCAGCAGCTTAGCCGACAGGGTCAGCTCCTACAATGAGCAGTTCTTC. It encodes CASSLADRVSSYNEQFF.

V gene TRBV19 combines with J gene TRBJ2-5; D gene ambiguous. V lost 1 base, J lost 2 bases, and 8 bases lay in between. The germline gives CDR1 LNHDA, CDR2 SQIVND (reference sequence). The CDR3 consists of 14 residues. This CDR3 is CASSIGGMQETQYF. The CDR3 bases are TGTGCCAGTAGTATAGGCGGCATGCAAGAGACCCAGTACTTC.

The rearrangement uses TRBV2 and TRBJ2-2; possibly TRBD2 for D (6 bases). The V end was cut by 4 bases, the J end by 1 base, with 10 bases between. CDR3 length equals 15 residues. Germline V lookup: CDR1 SNHLY, CDR2 FYNNEI. In DNA, the CDR3 is TGTGCCAGCAGTGGCGGCGGGATGAACACCGGGGAGCTGTTTTTT. Translation: CASSGGGMNTGELFF.